This is a list of T cell receptor beta chains from one sample in a study of cytomegalovirus exposure and HLA in healthy donors. Assay used: immunoSEQ multiplex PCR; TCRdb lists only in-frame clones, some missing. The data contain over 150,000 clones, 60% to 85% of them singletons. The material sequenced was PBMCs. The receptor set was obtained from a man aged 45-60 years in good health and CMV-seropositive. Both conserved end residues are part of each CDR3. Fields, in order: CDR3 length, V gene, J gene, D gene, clone size, CDR3 DNA, CDR3 protein. The D gene is left open where the match is weak. The size field is filled for only some rows; it gives once, few, many or a size class.

15	TRBV18	TRBJ1-1	NA	NA	TGTGCCAGCTTCCGGACAGCCACAACGAACACTGAAGCTTTCTTT	CASFRTATTNTEAFF
13	TRBV19	TRBJ1-1	NA	NA	TGTGCCAGTAGTCCGGGATATGACACTGAAGCTTTCTTT	CASSPGYDTEAFF
15	TRBV4-1	TRBJ2-1	TRBD2	NA	TGCGCCAGCAGCCTCCCCGGTAGCGGGGCCAATGAGCAGTTCTTC	CASSLPGSGANEQFF
14	TRBV29-1	TRBJ1-2	NA	NA	TGCAGCGTAAGGGACACCCCAACTAACTATGGCTACACCTTC	CSVRDTPTNYGYTF
14	TRBV27	TRBJ2-7	NA	NA	TGTGCCAGCAGCCCCAACAGGGCATTCTACGAGCAGTACTTC	CASSPNRAFYEQYF
15	TRBV27	TRBJ2-4	NA	NA	TGTGCCAGCAGTTTATCCTGGGAGGTCGGGGGCATTCAGTACTTC	CASSLSWEVGGIQYF
13	TRBV2	TRBJ1-1	TRBD1	NA	TGTGCCAGCAGACCCAGAGACAGGGGGATGGCTTTCTTT	CASRPRDRGMAFF
15	TRBV7-2	TRBJ1-1	TRBD1	NA	TGTGCCAGCAGCTCCCAGAAGGGGGCGCGGACTGAAGCTTTCTTT	CASSSQKGARTEAFF
20	TRBV27	TRBJ2-3	TRBD2	NA	TGTGCCAGCGTCGGTGTCGGGCTAGCGGGGGGCCAAGCTAGCACAGATACGCAGTATTTT	CASVGVGLAGGQASTDTQYF
14	TRBV2	TRBJ2-3	TRBD2	few	TGTGCCAGCACTACTAGCGGATTCACAGATACGCAGTATTTT	CASTTSGFTDTQYF
18	TRBV5-1	TRBJ1-6	TRBD1	NA	TGCGCCAGCAGCGCTGGGACAGGGTACCGCGGCCGGAATTCACCCCTCCACTTT	CASSAGTGYRGRNSPLHF
14	TRBV18	TRBJ1-1	NA	once	TGTGCCAGCTCACCACCTTCGGTGAACACTGAAGCTTTCTTT	CASSPPSVNTEAFF
11	TRBV28	TRBJ1-2	TRBD1	few	TGTGCCAGCGGGACAGGGGGTGGCTACACCTTC	CASGTGGGYTF
16	TRBV28	TRBJ2-1	TRBD2	NA	TGTGCCAGCAGCAATCCGCGGCGGGGGGGGTACAATGAGCAGTTCTTC	CASSNPRRGGYNEQFF
11	TRBV2	TRBJ2-5	TRBD2	NA	TGTGCCAGCAGGGGAGGGAAGACCCAGTACTTC	CASRGGKTQYF
12	TRBV6-1	TRBJ1-2	NA	NA	TGTGCCAGCAGGGGGGGGGACTATGGCTACACCTTC	CASRGGDYGYTF
14	TRBV30	TRBJ1-2	NA	NA	TGTGCCTGGAGTCCCCCGGGGGATACCTATGGCTACACCTTC	CAWSPPGDTYGYTF
14	TRBV28	TRBJ2-2	TRBD1	once	TGTGCCAGCACCGGGACAGTTAACACCGGGGAGCTGTTTTTT	CASTGTVNTGELFF
13	TRBV30	TRBJ1-1	TRBD1	NA	TGTGCCTGGAGGCAGGGGGCGTACACTGAAGCTTTCTTT	CAWRQGAYTEAFF
18	TRBV4-3	TRBJ1-2	NA	NA	TGCGCCAGCAGCCAAGTAAGGCCCCTGGGAGGGGATATCTATGGCTACACCTTC	CASSQVRPLGGDIYGYTF
12	TRBV7-6	TRBJ2-1	NA	few	TGTGCCAGCAGCTTATCAGGCAATGAGCAGTTCTTC	CASSLSGNEQFF
11	TRBV29-1	TRBJ2-1	NA	NA	TGCAGCGTTGAATCGGGGAATGAGCAGTTCTTC	CSVESGNEQFF
14	TRBV5-4	TRBJ2-7	TRBD1	NA	TGTGCCAGCAGCAGAGGACAGGCTAACTACGAGCAGTACTTC	CASSRGQANYEQYF